This T cell receptor (beta chain) originates from a study of T cells in Graves' hyperthyroidism and ophthalmopathy. Amplification of TCR beta CDR3 regions used RNA as the template. TCR CDR3 regions were first amplified by RT-PCR with HTBI primers. TCRdb re-called the multiplex PCR reads through MiXCR, storing one row per CDR3 protein. Of about 360,000 distinct CDR3 sequences in the sample, roughly 25% were seen once. This clonotype was observed a few times. The CDR3 totals 15 residues. Trimming took 2 bases from V and 0 from J, leaving 8 bases between them. The V gene's germline CDR1 is SGHTA and CDR2 FQGNSA.

The chain links TRBV7-2 to TRBJ2-1; D remains ambiguous. The source of this sequence is a man aged 45-60 years with Graves' hyperthyroidism. The sequencing input was blood. CDR3 sequence: CASSLKVDSYNEQFF. CDR3 nucleotide sequence: TGTGCCAGCAGCTTAAAGGTCGACTCCTACAATGAGCAGTTCTTC.